Detailed here is one T cell receptor (beta chain). Its antigen remains unidentified. As to treatment: oral pan-JAK inhibitor, 5-10 mg twice daily. A FACSAria was used to sort CD4+ and CD8+ T cells. These cells came from PBMCs. Sequencing relied on a cDNA template that was reverse transcribed from extracted RNA. Only in-frame clones appear in the TCRdb table, and some are missing; sequencing was by immunoSEQ multiplex PCR. The sample includes 190,000 or so clones, 50% to 60% seen only once; the top ten take less than 4%. This entry comes from a study of CD8+ T cells in alopecia areata. Across the study: The protocol delivered tofacitinib for 6 to 18 months, then withdrew it for 6 months.

Losses at the gene ends were 5 bases for V and 9 bases for J; bases not matched to a gene: 0. The CDR3 runs to 13 residues. Per the germline V gene, CDR1 is MNHEY and CDR2 is SVGAGI. Overall study findings and caveats: Tofacitinib did not eliminate many expanded lesional clones from scalp or blood.

V usage is TRBV6-5 and J usage is TRBJ1-6; 11 nucleotides line up with TRBD1. The TCR was taken from a human donor with alopecia areata. The sequencing used CD4+ T cells sorted from blood, collected at week 4, from a patient treated with tofacitinib. The CDR3 DNA is TGTGCCAGCAGTGGGACAGGGGGTTCACCCCTCCACTTT. Protein sequence: CASSGTGGSPLHF.